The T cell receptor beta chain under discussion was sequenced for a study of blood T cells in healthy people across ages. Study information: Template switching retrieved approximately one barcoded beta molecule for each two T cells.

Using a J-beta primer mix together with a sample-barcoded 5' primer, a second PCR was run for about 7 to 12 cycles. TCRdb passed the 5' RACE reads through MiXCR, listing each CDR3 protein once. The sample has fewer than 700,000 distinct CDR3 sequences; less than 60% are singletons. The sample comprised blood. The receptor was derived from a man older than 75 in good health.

This chain's CDR3 is CASRRRSGPYEQYF. The CDR3 DNA sequence: TGTGCCAGCAGACGCAGGAGCGGCCCCTACGAGCAGTACTTC. The chain combines TRBV14 with TRBJ2-1, with D possibly matching TRBD2 (5 bases). The J call may be in error: the DNA end matches TRBJ2-7 better. This CDR3 contains 14 residues. Germline loops: CDR1 SGHDN, CDR2 FVKESK.